This TCR beta chain stems from a study of tumor-infiltrating lymphocytes in primary liver carcinoma. Study overall: Primary liver carcinoma in the patients was surgically resected. Overall study results and limits: Tumors had a top-250-clone fraction that was significantly higher than blood (p = 0.039). Since sampling was bulk and unsorted, CD4+ and CD8+ repertoires were not compared.

In its sample, this clonotype was seen many times. Antigen specificity is unknown. The investigators made TCR beta cDNA from roughly 0.55 ug total RNA, using a constant-region primer. TCR beta libraries came from three nested multiplex PCR rounds using slightly modified ARM-PCR. The study ran its first two PCR rounds for 9 to 10 cycles each, using TRBV1-TRBV30 forward primers and a C-beta reverse primer. A single record per CDR3 protein comes from TCRdb applying MiXCR to the multiplex PCR reads. The sample shows 310,000 or so distinct CDR3 sequences, roughly three fifths of them seen only once. For blood RNA, unsorted whole blood served as the source, and germline DNA was extracted too. Chronic HBV infection, which was untreated, was present in the patients. The germline CDR1 and CDR2 sequences are SGHAT and FQNNGV. Trimming at V came to 8 bases and at J to 7 bases, leaving 12 bases not matched to a gene. The CDR3 loop spans 17 amino acids.

The TCR originated in a young woman with primary liver carcinoma and hepatitis B virus infection. V is TRBV11-2 and J is TRBJ2-1, with 15 bases matching TRBD2. The sample consisted of peripheral blood. This CDR3 is CASGYPLGLAGGNEQFF. CDR3 sequence (DNA): TGTGCCAGCGGGTACCCCCTCGGACTAGCGGGAGGGAATGAGCAGTTCTTC. Full variable domain (remainder filled in from reference TRBV11-2 and TRBJ2-1): EAGVAQSPRYKIIEKRQSVAFWCNPISGHATLYWYQQILGQGPKLLIQFQNNGVVDDSQLPKDRFSAERLKGVDSTLKIQPAKLEDSAVYLCASGYPLGLAGGNEQFFGPGTRLTVL.